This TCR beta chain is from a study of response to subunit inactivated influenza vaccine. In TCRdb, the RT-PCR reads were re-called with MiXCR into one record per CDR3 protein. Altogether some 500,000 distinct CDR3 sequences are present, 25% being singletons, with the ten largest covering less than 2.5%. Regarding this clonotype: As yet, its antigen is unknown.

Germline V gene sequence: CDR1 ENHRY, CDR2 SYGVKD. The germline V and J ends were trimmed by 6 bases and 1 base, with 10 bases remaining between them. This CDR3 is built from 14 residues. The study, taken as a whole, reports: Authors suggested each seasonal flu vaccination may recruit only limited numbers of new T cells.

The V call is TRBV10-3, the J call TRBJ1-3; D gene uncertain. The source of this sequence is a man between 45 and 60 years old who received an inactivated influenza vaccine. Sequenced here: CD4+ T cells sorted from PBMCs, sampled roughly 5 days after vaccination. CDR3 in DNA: TGTGCCATCAGGGCAGGAGGTTCTGGAAACACCATATATTTT. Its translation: CAIRAGGSGNTIYF.